These T cell receptor beta chains were read from a single sample in a study of T-cell memory formation after mild COVID-19. TCRdb recomputed calls from the 5' RACE reads with MiXCR, one row per CDR3 protein. The table has 450,000 or so distinct CDR3 sequences, 20% to 30% seen once. The sample taken for sequencing was PBMCs or a T cell subset sorted from them (not recorded which). These receptors all stem from an adult woman who had mild COVID-19 (a few samples of this study predate the infection). Cell type and time point are not known. Each CDR3 is given with its conserved first and last residue. Each record gives: J gene, clone size, V gene, D gene, CDR3 DNA, CDR3 protein. D genes are given only for firm matches. Size tells how often a clone was seen (once, few, many) or the class of an expanded clone, and some rows leave it out.

TRBJ1-2 - TRBV6-1 - TGTGCCAGCAGTGACCCATGGGGGAGGGGCTACACCTTC CASSDPWGRGYTF
TRBJ2-7 - TRBV11-3 TRBD2 TGTGCCAGCAGCTTAGTAGCGGGAGTGATCCACGAGCAGTACTTC CASSLVAGVIHEQYF
TRBJ2-2 - TRBV28 - TGTGCCAGCAGACCGCTAGGGGAGGCTGGTCCGGGCACCGGGGAGCTGTTTTTT CASRPLGEAGPGTGELFF
TRBJ2-1 few TRBV12-3/TRBV12-4 - TGTGCCAGCAGTTTGGGGTCGTTCGAAGGGGGAGACAATGAGCAGTTCTTC CASSLGSFEGGDNEQFF
TRBJ2-1 - TRBV5-1 TRBD2 TGCGCCAGCAGCTTGGTCGAACTAGCGGGAGACCGGGGCAATGAGCAGTTCTTC CASSLVELAGDRGNEQFF
TRBJ2-5 few TRBV20-1 TRBD2 TGCAGTGCTAGCGGGGGGGTACAAGAGACCCAGTACTTC CSASGGVQETQYF
TRBJ2-3 few TRBV24-1 - TGTGCCACCAGTGATTTATGGTTGGGGGATACGCAGTATTTT CATSDLWLGDTQYF
TRBJ2-7 - TRBV7-6 - TGTGCCAGCAGCTTGGGTGGGACTCACTCCTACGAGCAGTACTTC CASSLGGTHSYEQYF
TRBJ2-5 - TRBV6-5 - TGTGCCAGCAGTTACTCGACGGTTAGCCTTGGCTTAGGGACCCAGTACTTC CASSYSTVSLGLGTQYF
TRBJ2-1 few TRBV27 - TGTGCCAGCGGTAGGGGTTCCTACAATGAGCAGTTCTTC CASGRGSYNEQFF
TRBJ1-1 few TRBV7-2 - TGTGCCAGCAGCTTAGAGAAGAACACTGAAGCTTTCTTT CASSLEKNTEAFF
TRBJ2-3 few TRBV5-1 TRBD2 TGCGCCAGCAGCTTTCCAGGACTAGCGGGAGCCACAGATACGCAGTATTTT CASSFPGLAGATDTQYF
TRBJ2-1 - TRBV4-3 - TGCGCCAGCAGCCAAGACTACTCTGTGGGGGAGCAGTTCTTC CASSQDYSVGEQFF
TRBJ1-5 - TRBV20-1 - TGCAGTGCCCAAGGGCATAGCAATCAGCCCCAGCATTTT CSAQGHSNQPQHF
TRBJ2-7 few TRBV7-9 - TGTGCCAGCAGCTTGGTCTTGGGAGGCGGATCCTACGAGCAGTACTTC CASSLVLGGGSYEQYF
TRBJ2-1 few TRBV9 - TGTGCCAGCAGCGTGGGCAGGGGCAGGCACAATGAGCAGTTCTTC CASSVGRGRHNEQFF
TRBJ2-7 few TRBV5-5 TRBD2 TGTGCCAGCAGTTTTGGACTAGCTCTTCGTGAGGTACGGTACTTC CASSFGLALREVRYF
TRBJ2-7 few TRBV20-1 TRBD2 TGCAGTGCAGGGACTAGCGGGAGGAGCTCCTACGAGCAGTACTTC CSAGTSGRSSYEQYF
TRBJ2-7 - TRBV15 - TGTGCCACCAGCAGAGATCTCATAAGCGCCTACGAGCAGTACTTC CATSRDLISAYEQYF
TRBJ1-1 - TRBV20-1 - TGCAGTGCTGAGGACAGCCTGAACACTGAAGCTTTCTTT CSAEDSLNTEAFF
TRBJ2-1 - TRBV21-1 - TGTGCCAGCAGCACAAAGCCGGGACAGGGAACCTACAATGAGCAGTTCTTC CASSTKPGQGTYNEQFF
TRBJ1-5 few TRBV18 - TGTGCCAGCTCACCACAAGACGGTAGCAATCAGCCCCAGCATTTT CASSPQDGSNQPQHF
TRBJ2-5 - TRBV10-3 TRBD1 TGTGCCATCAGTGATGGGGACAGGGGAGCCCAAGAGACCCAGTACTTC CAISDGDRGAQETQYF
TRBJ2-3 few TRBV5-1 TRBD2 TGCGCCAGCCGACTAGCGGGGGGGGTGTCAGATACGCAGTATTTT CASRLAGGVSDTQYF
TRBJ2-3 - TRBV6-4 - TGTGCCAGCAGTGAGGCTGCGGGGGCTGCAGATACGCAGTATTTT CASSEAAGAADTQYF
TRBJ2-7 - TRBV7-3 - TGTGCCAGCAGCCGGGTCTCAGGGGACGAGCAGTACTTC CASSRVSGDEQYF
TRBJ1-4 - TRBV3-1 - TGTGCCAGCAGCCCACACACGACTAATGAAAAACTGTTTTTT CASSPHTTNEKLFF
TRBJ2-3 - TRBV7-6 - TGTGCCAGCAGAACGAGTCGTATGGGTAGAGATACGCAGTATTTT CASRTSRMGRDTQYF
TRBJ2-1 - TRBV24-1 - TGTGCCACCAGTGCCGGGAGCCTGATCGACAATGAGCAGTTCTTC CATSAGSLIDNEQFF
TRBJ2-7 few TRBV24-1 - TGTGCCAAAGCGCGAACGGGGAGATCTGGGCAGTACTTC CAKARTGRSGQYF
TRBJ2-7 - TRBV7-3 TRBD1 TGTGCCAGCAGCCTCCGGGACAGGGATGAGCAGTACTTC CASSLRDRDEQYF
TRBJ2-7 many TRBV4-1 - TGCGCCAGCAGCCAAGATCTCGAGACAGGATCCTACGAGCAGTACTTC CASSQDLETGSYEQYF
TRBJ2-2 many TRBV25-1 - TGTGCCAGCAGTAAAAGGGGATTGGGCACCGGGGAGCTGTTTTTT CASSKRGLGTGELFF
TRBJ1-2 few TRBV20-1 - TGCAGTGCTCCCTGGGACGTAAACTATGGCTACACCTTC CSAPWDVNYGYTF
TRBJ2-4 - TRBV24-1 TRBD1 TGTGCCACCAGTGATAACAGGGGCGATTTAAACATTCAGTACTTC CATSDNRGDLNIQYF
TRBJ2-2 - TRBV5-1 - TGCGCCAGCAGCTTGGAGACAAACACCGGGGAGCTGTTTTTT CASSLETNTGELFF
TRBJ1-2 few TRBV5-1 - TGCGCCAGCAGCTTGGATCAGGGGAACTATGGCTACACCTTC CASSLDQGNYGYTF